This T cell receptor beta chain was recovered during a study of T cell responses to AZD1222 COVID-19 vaccine listed by TCRdb under 2021. Regarding the complete study: A total of roughly 240 trial participants underwent TCR sequencing, of whom 207 received two doses of AZD1222 and some 25 received two doses of the MenACWY control vaccine. Trial participants were enrolled into age subgroups of 18-55, 56-69 and 70-plus years, which contained 148, 28 and 57 TCR-sequenced participants, respectively. Overall study results and their limits: Epitopes outside the regions mutated in the B.1.351 and B.1.1.7 variants were reportedly recognized by nearly half of the unique spike-specific TCRs. In the small 56-69-year group, the increase in depth fell short of significance, most likely because of low power. Participants were mostly white British and included more females than males, and it was suggested by the authors that clonal diversity may have been underestimated. Only a handful of AZD1222 recipients were SARS-CoV-2 seropositive at baseline, limiting conclusions about previously exposed vaccinees. The whole spike protein was spanned by vaccine-associated CD4 TCRs, and dominant responses were seen in regions 160-218 and 743-854. Because no day 14 peak-response samples were available, repertoires were characterized only after the peak T cell response. After two AZD1222 doses, both the breadth and the depth of spike-specific TCRs were significantly higher than at day 0 and than in MenACWY recipients.

The CDR1 and CDR2 encoded by the germline V gene are SGHRS and YFSETQ. Trimming takes 5 bases off V and 7 bases off J; junction bases not matched to a gene: 6. From cysteine to phenylalanine, the CDR3 is 14 amino acids long. The retained sequence is limited to the CDR3, 42 bases, with the frame set at the first base. Explained via the paper, the time point label denotes: about 28 days (+/-7) after the second vaccine dose. AZD1222 recipients given second doses at about 4 weeks or at about 12 weeks were pooled, since spike-specific TCR depth and breadth were not found to differ between the two schedules. Vaccinee samples were obtained from the UK trials COV001 and COV002, which included a single-blind randomized controlled phase 2/3 trial of AZD1222 (ChAdOx1 nCoV-19) in healthy adults. Trial participant PBMC samples were collected at day 0 and day 28 after the second dose for TCRbeta chain sequencing.

The CDR3 regions of human TCRbeta chains were analyzed by immunosequencing. In the paper's pipeline: Repertoire TCRs were matched against a reference library of SARS-CoV-2-specific TCRs generated with the MIRA antigen-specificity platform. Breadth was defined as the fraction of unique TCRs that were SARS-CoV-2-associated. Depth was defined as the fraction of total T cells that were SARS-CoV-2-associated. Using the MIRA data, every spike-specific TCR was mapped to the spike region that the TCR reacted to and assigned to either a CD4 or a CD8 class. Log10-transformed breadth and depth values were compared by one-way ANOVA with Sidak's multiple comparisons tests. The immuneACCESS repertoire file appears here via TCRdb, limited to in-frame rearrangements. These files lack a portion of the clones; in checked studies, under half of the deficit traces to unresolved V genes, and the cause of the others is not known. V, J and clone size derive from that table, while D and trimming were established from the DNA sequence. The sample yields approximately 160,000 clones; under 95% were counted once. Clones ranked in the top ten supply approximately 0.98% of the sample.

A word on this clone: Its target antigen remains unknown. The sample holds no much larger clone one base away, and base qualities are not on file.

Sequencing used peripheral blood, obtained 28 days after the second AZD1222 dose. The V gene is TRBV5-1 and the J gene is TRBJ1-6; 7 middle bases align to TRBD1. The source of this sequence is an adult who received the AZD1222 COVID-19 vaccine. For the CDR3, the sequence is CASSWTGGNSPLHF. DNA sequence: TGCGCCAGCAGTTGGACAGGAGGGAATTCACCCCTCCACTTT.